Listed below are T cell receptor beta chains from one sample, sequenced in a study of blood T cells in healthy people across ages. One entry per CDR3 protein results from TCRdb running MiXCR on the 5' RACE reads. The sample lists some 1.8 million distinct CDR3 sequences, about two fifths occurring once. The material sequenced was blood. All receptors derive from a human donor in good health. The conserved cysteine and the conserved F or W are not part of the CDR3 here.

v_gene: TRBV30; CDR3aa: AWSRQGAGEQH
v_gene: TRBV9; CDR3aa: ASSVAGDTQY
v_gene: TRBV10-3; CDR3aa: AISEYGAALVAEQY
v_gene: TRBV6-1; CDR3aa: ASSAPRDPSGNQPQH
v_gene: TRBV7-2; CDR3aa: ASSLKGREPNYGYT
v_gene: TRBV7-2; CDR3aa: ASSSTLAGKNNEQF
v_gene: TRBV24-1; CDR3aa: ATSDETGTGGRFSGELF
v_gene: TRBV7-2; CDR3aa: ASSSTRAFQETQY
v_gene: TRBV5-1; CDR3aa: ASSLLGARDNEQF
v_gene: TRBV7-3; CDR3aa: ASSSRPGSGANVLT
v_gene: TRBV5-4; CDR3aa: ASRAAAYNSPLH
v_gene: TRBV6-5; CDR3aa: ASSYSEPGLGYEQY
v_gene: TRBV7-3; CDR3aa: ASSLIPWTGGEGEAF
v_gene: TRBV20-1; CDR3aa: SARGLMGDVGEQY
v_gene: TRBV24-1; CDR3aa: ATSDGRGGTDTQY
v_gene: TRBV6-6; CDR3aa: ASSKISATNEKLF
v_gene: TRBV28; CDR3aa: ASTDPDQPQH
v_gene: TRBV12-3/TRBV12-4; CDR3aa: ASSFLAKDEQF
v_gene: TRBV5-1; CDR3aa: ASRPRGGVEETQY
v_gene: TRBV12-3/TRBV12-4; CDR3aa: ASNLPWRGQNTEAF
v_gene: TRBV20-1; CDR3aa: SAIPNTGGYYGYT
v_gene: TRBV11-2; CDR3aa: ASSTLSGLEQF
v_gene: TRBV6-6; CDR3aa: ASSYLGPTTYTDTQY
v_gene: TRBV20-1; CDR3aa: SARPGQVQGYT
v_gene: TRBV12-3/TRBV12-4; CDR3aa: ASSFSGLGTDTQY
v_gene: TRBV7-3; CDR3aa: ASSLGSRDRVFRNSPLH
v_gene: TRBV2; CDR3aa: ASRGPYYGYT
v_gene: TRBV7-2; CDR3aa: ASSPRTGGSGQPQH
v_gene: TRBV5-1; CDR3aa: ASSQQGRNEQY
v_gene: TRBV7-2; CDR3aa: ATARNTHTEAF
v_gene: TRBV6-6; CDR3aa: ASRSIYEQF
v_gene: TRBV7-2; CDR3aa: ASSPEINRAGGYT
v_gene: TRBV6-5; CDR3aa: ASSPGLVFGYT
v_gene: TRBV5-1; CDR3aa: ASSFDTPRLAGPYQETQY
v_gene: TRBV12-3/TRBV12-4; CDR3aa: ASSPRGVEGREQF
v_gene: TRBV7-9; CDR3aa: ASSLITGRAPEQY
v_gene: TRBV7-8; CDR3aa: ASSLIPTSGYTDTQY
v_gene: TRBV10-3; CDR3aa: AISERGASETQY
v_gene: TRBV6-5; CDR3aa: ASSYSRRDNEQY
v_gene: TRBV6-2/TRBV6-3; CDR3aa: ASSYYETGGYT
v_gene: TRBV29-1; CDR3aa: SVRRPSRGLKGPYGYT
v_gene: TRBV4-3; CDR3aa: ASSQDWYGYT
v_gene: TRBV7-9; CDR3aa: ASSLEGRFNEKLF
v_gene: TRBV28; CDR3aa: ATSWGKNIQY
v_gene: TRBV20-1; CDR3aa: SANRDRVFYGYT
v_gene: TRBV5-1; CDR3aa: ASSPLVSGGDNEQF
v_gene: TRBV10-3; CDR3aa: AISATGDNYGYT